Shown below are 20 T cell receptor beta chains from a single sample sequenced in a study of CD4 T cells in relation to SARS-CoV-2 and coronaviruses. TCRdb's copy holds only in-frame clones and misses some; the assay was immunoSEQ multiplex PCR. The sample contains 25,000 to 35,000 clones, 76% of which appear only once. The unexposed donors gave CD4+ T cells in about 2011-2018, prior to COVID-19. CD4+ T cells were isolated from the cells after 10 days of culture. No cognate antigen is known for these TCRs. The sample comprised CD4+ T cells from PBMCs, cultured in vitro. The source is a human donor in good health.

V usage is TRBV5-1 and J usage is TRBJ1-1; D is unresolved. CDR3 length: 14 amino acids. Germline CDR1 and CDR2: SGHRS and YFSETQ. Trimming left V 5 bases short and J 5 bases short, with 16 bases between. The CDR3 protein is CASRLSNRDTEAFF. The DNA of the CDR3 is TGCGCCAGCAGATTGAGTAACCGAGATACTGAAGCTTTCTTT.

The J gene is TRBJ2-3, the V gene TRBV7-2; D not resolved. CDR1 is SGHTA, CDR2 FQGNSA, per germline. V was pared by 5 bases and J by 6 bases, with 15 bases between. This CDR3 spans 14 amino acids. The CDR3 loop is CASSLNRLPDTQYF. DNA of the CDR3: TGTGCCAGCAGCCTAAATAGACTGCCGGATACGCAGTATTTT.

The chain recombines TRBV10-3 with TRBJ2-1; D perhaps matches TRBD1 (8 bases). The CDR3 contains 15 residues. CDR1 is ENHRY, CDR2 SYGVKD, per germline. Trimming took off 7 bases at V and 5 bases at J, with 18 bases between the two ends. In DNA, the CDR3 is TGTGCCATCAAAACCGACAGGGGAGGGGACAATGAGCAGTTCTTC. It is translated as CAIKTDRGGDNEQFF.

In DNA form, the CDR3 reads TGCAGCGTTGAGGCCTATGGCTACACCTTC. Translating it yields CSVEAYGYTF. The J gene is TRBJ1-2, the V gene TRBV29-1; D call uncertain. The CDR3 is made up of 10 amino acids. From germline, CDR1 is SQVTM and CDR2 ANQGSEA. Trimming removed 3 bases from V and 4 bases from J, with 3 bases in between.

As regards this clone: Other nucleotide sequences in the sample specify the same CDR3. CDR3 in DNA: TGTGCCAGCAGTTACGGCGGGAGCACAGATACGCAGTATTTT. Its protein product is CASSYGGSTDTQYF. The chain carries TRBV6-5 and TRBJ2-3; D possibly corresponds to TRBD2 (5 bases). CDR1 and CDR2 (germline): MNHEY, SVGAGI. Trimming stripped 2 bases from V and 0 bases from J, with 6 bases between. This CDR3 is built from 14 residues.

The gene calls are TRBV10-3 and TRBJ2-2; D is possibly TRBD1 (5 bases). The V and J ends lost 7 bases and 4 bases respectively, with 13 bases between them. The V gene's germline CDR1 is ENHRY and CDR2 SYGVKD. The CDR3 loop spans 14 amino acids. CDR3: CAIKRQGGTGELFF. In nucleotides, the CDR3 is TGTGCCATCAAACGCCAGGGCGGCACCGGGGAGCTGTTTTTT.

The chain uses TRBV6-5 and TRBJ1-3; 8 bases match TRBD1. After removal of 10 bases from V and 3 bases from J, the junction contained 11 bases not matched to a gene. The V gene's germline CDR1 is MNHEY and CDR2 SVGAGI. This CDR3 has 15 amino acids. This chain's CDR3 is CATIKDRAGGNTIYF. The CDR3 DNA reads as TGTGCCACCATTAAGGACAGGGCCGGTGGAAACACCATATATTTT.

The rearrangement uses TRBV27 and TRBJ1-5, with 7 bases identical to TRBD1. The germline V gene encodes CDR1 MNHEY and CDR2 SMNVEV (reference sequence). This CDR3 has 17 residues. The ends lost 4 bases at V and 4 bases at J; junction bases unmatched: 13. The DNA for the CDR3 is TGTGCCAGCAGTTCCTACAGGGGTGCCCCGCCGAATCAGCCCCAGCATTTT. Its protein is CASSSYRGAPPNQPQHF.

The CDR3 sequence: CASSSGGSGPTDTQYF. CDR3 bases: TGCGCCAGCAGCTCAGGGGGTAGCGGACCCACAGATACGCAGTATTTT. V is TRBV5-1 and J is TRBJ2-3, with D perhaps matching TRBD1 (7 bases). Germline-derived CDR1 and CDR2 are SGHRS and YFSETQ. Trimming removed 3 bases at V and 2 bases at J, with 16 bases between. The CDR3 covers 16 residues.

V usage is TRBV5-8 and J usage is TRBJ2-1; D may match TRBD1 or TRBD2 (6 bases each). V was pared by 4 bases and J by 13 bases, with 15 bases between. In germline, CDR1 is SGHTS, CDR2 YDEGEE. This CDR3 spans 12 amino acids. CDR3 sequence: CASSAGPGGQFF. The CDR3 DNA sequence: TGTGCCAGCAGCGCGGGCCCCGGGGGCCAGTTCTTC.

The V gene is TRBV6-4, the J gene TRBJ2-5, with D unresolved. The CDR3 length is 13 residues. The germline V gene encodes CDR1 MRHNA and CDR2 SNTAGT. With 0 bases removed from V and 7 bases from J, the gap between germline ends came to 9 bases. CDR3 nucleotides: TGTGCCAGCAGTGACTCGATTTCGGGGACCCAGTACTTC. This codes for CASSDSISGTQYF.

J is TRBJ1-3 and V is TRBV5-8; D is unresolved. Germline V gene data show CDR1 as SGHTS and CDR2 as YDEGEE. This CDR3 has 12 amino acids. Trimming shortened V by 4 bases and J by 7 bases, and 9 bases separated the two germline ends. Written as DNA, the CDR3 is TGTGCCAGCAGCCCCGAGGGTAACACCATATATTTT. Protein sequence: CASSPEGNTIYF. Supplemented by reference TRBV5-8 and TRBJ1-3, the full variable domain reads EAGVTQSPTHLIKTRGQQATLRCSPISGHTSVYWYQQALGLGLQFLLWYDEGEERNRGNFPPRFSGRQFPNYSSELNVNALELEDSALYLCASSPEGNTIYFGEGSWLTVV.

This rearrangement joins TRBV3-1 (or the pseudogene TRBV3-2) to TRBJ2-3; D is perhaps TRBD2 (7 bases). The V end was cut by 0 bases, the J end by 6 bases, with 19 bases between. The length of the CDR3 is 17 residues. Germline V lookup: CDR1 LGHDT, CDR2 YNNKEL (reference sequence). The CDR3 nucleotides are TGTGCCAGCAGCCAAGAAGTCTTGGGGTGGGGGGGCGATACGCAGTATTTT. The encoded protein is CASSQEVLGWGGDTQYF.

This clone was detected only once. The chain recombines TRBV2 with TRBJ1-1, with TRBD1 matching 7 bases. Germline lookup yields CDR1 SNHLY and CDR2 FYNNEI. V lost 7 bases, J lost 6 bases, and 8 bases stayed unmatched. This CDR3 region has 13 residues. The CDR3 DNA reads as TGTGCCAGCACCAGACAGGGTCGCGCTGAAGCTTTCTTT. This codes for CASTRQGRAEAFF.

V and J are TRBV7-3 and TRBJ2-3, with D tentatively TRBD1 (8 bases). Trimming took 5 bases from V and 3 from J, leaving 12 bases between them. The length of the CDR3 is 14 residues. The germline gives CDR1 SGHTA, CDR2 FQGTGA. The CDR3 loop reads CASSQQGGTDTQYF. The CDR3 nucleotides read TGTGCCAGCAGCCAACAGGGGGGGACAGATACGCAGTATTTT.

The chain couples TRBV6-6 to TRBJ2-5; 12 bases agree with TRBD1. Germline lookup yields CDR1 MNHNY and CDR2 SVGAGI (reference sequence). This CDR3 has 17 residues. The V and J ends lost 5 bases and 5 bases, in that order; junction bases with no gene match: 12. The CDR3 reads CASSLTPGTGGRETQYF. The CDR3 bases are TGTGCCAGCAGTCTTACTCCCGGGACAGGGGGCAGGGAGACCCAGTACTTC.

This chain connects TRBV3-1 (or the pseudogene TRBV3-2) to TRBJ1-2, with D possibly being TRBD1 (5 bases). Trimming took off 5 bases at V and 8 bases at J, with 15 bases between the two ends. The CDR3 loop spans 13 amino acids. CDR1 and CDR2 (germline): LGHDT, YNNKEL (reference sequence). The DNA of the CDR3 is TGTGCCAGCAGCGGGGAGGGGTTCGCCGGCTACACCTTC. Amino acid sequence: CASSGEGFAGYTF.

The rearrangement uses TRBV5-4 and TRBJ2-7; possibly TRBD1 for D (6 bases). The length of the CDR3 is 17 residues. Germline lookup yields CDR1 SGHNT and CDR2 YYREEE (reference sequence). Between the trimmed V and J ends, which lost 0 bases and 7 bases, there was a span of 23 bases. The CDR3 coding sequence is TGTGCCAGCAGCTTGGCCCAAATCGGACAGCTACTTTGGGAGCAGTACTTC. Translation gives CASSLAQIGQLLWEQYF.

This clone occurred a few times. The chain recombines TRBV2 with TRBJ2-3; the match to TRBD1 covers 7 bases. Germline V gene lookup returns CDR1 SNHLY and CDR2 FYNNEI. The CDR3 has 16 amino acids. V dropped 5 bases and J dropped 5; count of bases not matched to a gene: 13. CDR3 amino acids: CASSLQGTAARDTQYF. The CDR3 nucleotides read TGTGCCAGCAGTCTACAGGGGACCGCGGCACGAGATACGCAGTATTTT.

The chain has TRBV5-1 and TRBJ2-3, with D possibly called TRBD1 or TRBD2 (6 bases each). Deletions cut 0 bases from V and 4 bases from J, with 12 bases between. CDR3 length: 15 residues. The germline V gene encodes CDR1 SGHRS and CDR2 YFSETQ. The CDR3 DNA reads TGCGCCAGCAGCTTGGAGGGGGGCCCCCCAGATACGCAGTATTTT. It codes for CASSLEGGPPDTQYF. The full variable domain, completed using reference TRBV5-1 and TRBJ2-3, is KAGVTQTPRYLIKTRGQQVTLSCSPISGHRSVSWYQQTPGQGLQFLFEYFSETQRNKGNFPGRFSGRQFSNSRSEMNVSTLELGDSALYLCASSLEGGPPDTQYFGPGTRLTVL.